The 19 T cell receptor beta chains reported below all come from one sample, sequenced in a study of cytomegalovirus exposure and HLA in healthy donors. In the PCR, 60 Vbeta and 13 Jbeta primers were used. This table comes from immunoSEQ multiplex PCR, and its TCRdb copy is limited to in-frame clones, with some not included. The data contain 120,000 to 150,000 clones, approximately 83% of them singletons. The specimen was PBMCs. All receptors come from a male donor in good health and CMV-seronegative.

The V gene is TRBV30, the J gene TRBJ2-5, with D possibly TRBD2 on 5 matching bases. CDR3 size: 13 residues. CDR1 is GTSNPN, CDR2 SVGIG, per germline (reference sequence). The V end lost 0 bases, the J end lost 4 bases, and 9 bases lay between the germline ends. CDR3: CAWSVESGETQYF. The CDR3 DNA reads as TGTGCCTGGAGTGTCGAGAGCGGAGAGACCCAGTACTTC. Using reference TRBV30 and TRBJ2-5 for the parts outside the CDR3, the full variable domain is SQTIHQWPATLVQPVGSPLSLECTVEGTSNPNLYWYRQAAGRGLQLLFYSVGIGQISSEVPQNLSASRPQDRQFILSSKKLLLSDSGFYLCAWSVESGETQYFGPGTRLLVL.

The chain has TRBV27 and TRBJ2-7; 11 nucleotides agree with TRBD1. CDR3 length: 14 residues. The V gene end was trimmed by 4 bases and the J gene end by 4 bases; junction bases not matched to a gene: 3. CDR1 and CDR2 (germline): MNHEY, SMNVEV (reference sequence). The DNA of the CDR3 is TGTGCCAGCAGTTGGGGACAGGGGGTTTACGAGCAGTACTTC. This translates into CASSWGQGVYEQYF.

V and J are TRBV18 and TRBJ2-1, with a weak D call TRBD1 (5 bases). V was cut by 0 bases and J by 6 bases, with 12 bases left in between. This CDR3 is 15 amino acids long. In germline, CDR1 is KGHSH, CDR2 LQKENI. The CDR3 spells CASSPPARGGNEQFF. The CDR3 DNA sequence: TGTGCCAGCTCACCACCCGCTAGGGGCGGCAATGAGCAGTTCTTC.

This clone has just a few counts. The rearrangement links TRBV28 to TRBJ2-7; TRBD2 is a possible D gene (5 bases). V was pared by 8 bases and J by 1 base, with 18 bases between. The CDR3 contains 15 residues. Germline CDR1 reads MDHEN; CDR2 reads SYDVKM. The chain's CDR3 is CASRVSGSSSYEQYF. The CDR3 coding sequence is TGTGCCAGCCGCGTCTCGGGGAGCTCATCCTACGAGCAGTACTTC.

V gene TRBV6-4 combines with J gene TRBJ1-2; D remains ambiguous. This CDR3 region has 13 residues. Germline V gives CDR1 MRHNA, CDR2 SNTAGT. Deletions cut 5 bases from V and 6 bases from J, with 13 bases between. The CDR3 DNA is TGTGCCAGCAGTTCCGACACTCACGATGGCTACACCTTC. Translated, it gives CASSSDTHDGYTF.

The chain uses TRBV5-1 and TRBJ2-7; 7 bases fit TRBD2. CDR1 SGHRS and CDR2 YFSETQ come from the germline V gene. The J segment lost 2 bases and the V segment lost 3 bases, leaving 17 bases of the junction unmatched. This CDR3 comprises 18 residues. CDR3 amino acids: CASSSRKTSLQPPYEQYF. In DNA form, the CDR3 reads TGCGCCAGCAGCTCCCGGAAGACTAGCCTCCAACCCCCCTACGAGCAGTACTTC.

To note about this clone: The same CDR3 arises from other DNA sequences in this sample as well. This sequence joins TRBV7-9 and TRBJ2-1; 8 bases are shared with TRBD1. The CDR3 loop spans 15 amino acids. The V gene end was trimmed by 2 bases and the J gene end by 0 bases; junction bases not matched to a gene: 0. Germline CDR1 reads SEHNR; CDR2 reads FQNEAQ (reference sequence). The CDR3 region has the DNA TGTGCCAGCAGCTTACAGGGGGCCTCCTACAATGAGCAGTTCTTC. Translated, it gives CASSLQGASYNEQFF.

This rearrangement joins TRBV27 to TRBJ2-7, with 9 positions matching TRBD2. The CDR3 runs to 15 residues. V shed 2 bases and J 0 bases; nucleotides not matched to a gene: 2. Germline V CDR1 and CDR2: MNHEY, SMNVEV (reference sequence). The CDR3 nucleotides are TGTGCCAGCAGTTTAGCTAGCGGGAACTCCTACGAGCAGTACTTC. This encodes CASSLASGNSYEQYF.

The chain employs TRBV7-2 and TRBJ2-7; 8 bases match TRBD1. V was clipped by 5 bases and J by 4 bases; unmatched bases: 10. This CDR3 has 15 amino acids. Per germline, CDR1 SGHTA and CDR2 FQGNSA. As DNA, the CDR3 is TGTGCCAGCAGCCCCGGGACAGGAACCCTTTACGAGCAGTACTTC. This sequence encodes CASSPGTGTLYEQYF.

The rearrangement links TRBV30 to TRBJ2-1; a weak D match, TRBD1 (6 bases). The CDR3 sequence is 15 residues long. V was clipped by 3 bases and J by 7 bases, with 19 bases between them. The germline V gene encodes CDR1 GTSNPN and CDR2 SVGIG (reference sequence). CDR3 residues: CAWRGAGLGKNEQFF. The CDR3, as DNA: TGTGCCTGGAGGGGGGCCGGACTGGGAAAGAATGAGCAGTTCTTC.

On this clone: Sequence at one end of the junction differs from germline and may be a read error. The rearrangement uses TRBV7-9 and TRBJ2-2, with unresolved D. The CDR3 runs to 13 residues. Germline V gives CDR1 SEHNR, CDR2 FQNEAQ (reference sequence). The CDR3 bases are TGTGCCAGCATCTTAGGTTCAGGCGGGGAGCTGTTTTTT. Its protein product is CASILGSGGELFF.

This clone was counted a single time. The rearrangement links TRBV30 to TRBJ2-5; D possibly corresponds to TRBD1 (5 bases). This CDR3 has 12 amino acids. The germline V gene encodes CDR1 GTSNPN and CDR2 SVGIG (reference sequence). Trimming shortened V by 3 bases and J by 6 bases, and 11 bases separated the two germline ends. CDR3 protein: CAWRGPSQTQYF. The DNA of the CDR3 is TGTGCCTGGAGGGGGCCCAGCCAGACCCAGTACTTC.

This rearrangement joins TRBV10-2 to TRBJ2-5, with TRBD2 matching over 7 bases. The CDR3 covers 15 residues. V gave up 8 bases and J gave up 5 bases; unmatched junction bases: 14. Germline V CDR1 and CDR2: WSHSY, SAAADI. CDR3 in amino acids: CASSSASRAGETQYF. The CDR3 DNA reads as TGCGCCAGCTCCTCGGCTAGTCGAGCGGGGGAGACCCAGTACTTC.

CDR3 sequence: CASSKKKSVISSGRYEQYF. The CDR3 region has the DNA TGTGCCAGCAGCAAAAAAAAATCCGTAATATCTAGCGGGAGATACGAGCAGTACTTC. V is TRBV21-1 and J is TRBJ2-7; the D segment call TRBD2 is taken from the table without a DNA check. TRBV21-1 is a known pseudogene. CDR3 length equals 19 residues.

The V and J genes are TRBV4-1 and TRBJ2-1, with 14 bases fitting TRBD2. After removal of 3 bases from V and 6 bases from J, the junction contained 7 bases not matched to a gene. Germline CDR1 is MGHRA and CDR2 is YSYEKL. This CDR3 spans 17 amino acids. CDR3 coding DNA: TGCGCCAGCAGCCAGGGGGGACTAGCGGGAGAGGTCAATGAGCAGTTCTTC. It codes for CASSQGGLAGEVNEQFF.

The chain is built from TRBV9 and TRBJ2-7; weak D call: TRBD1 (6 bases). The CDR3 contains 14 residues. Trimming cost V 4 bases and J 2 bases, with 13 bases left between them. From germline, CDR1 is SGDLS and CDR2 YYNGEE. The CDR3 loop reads CASSLGQTPYEQYF. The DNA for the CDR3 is TGTGCCAGCAGCCTCGGACAGACACCCTACGAGCAGTACTTC.

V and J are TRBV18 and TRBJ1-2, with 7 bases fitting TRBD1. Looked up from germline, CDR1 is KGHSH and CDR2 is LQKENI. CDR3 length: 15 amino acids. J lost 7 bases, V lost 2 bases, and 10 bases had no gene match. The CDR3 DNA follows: TGTGCCAGCTCACCATTAGACAGGGCGACGGGTGGCTACACCTTC. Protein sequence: CASSPLDRATGGYTF. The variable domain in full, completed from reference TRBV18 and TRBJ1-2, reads NAGVMQNPRHLVRRRGQEARLRCSPMKGHSHVYWYRQLPEEGLKFMVYLQKENIIDESGMPKERFSAEFPKEGPSILRIQQVVRGDSAAYFCASSPLDRATGGYTFGSGTRLTVV.

The CDR3 region is CASSQGYYGYTF. In nucleotides, the CDR3 is TGTGCCAGCAGCCAGGGGTACTATGGCTACACCTTC. The chain couples TRBV9 to TRBJ1-2; the D gene is possibly TRBD1 (6 bases). Looked up from germline, CDR1 is SGDLS and CDR2 is YYNGEE. V was shortened by 4 bases and J by 3 bases, with 7 bases between the two germline ends. This CDR3 has 12 residues.

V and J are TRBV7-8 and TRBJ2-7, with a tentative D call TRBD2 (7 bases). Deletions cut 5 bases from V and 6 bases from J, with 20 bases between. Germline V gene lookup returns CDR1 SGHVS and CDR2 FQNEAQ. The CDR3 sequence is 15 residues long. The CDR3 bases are TGTGCCAGCAGCCCCGGGGGCGGGAGTGGCCGCGAGCAGTACTTC. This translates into CASSPGGGSGREQYF.